Following are 29 T cell receptor beta chains from one sample sequenced in a study of shared clonotypes between healthy human individuals. It was CD45RO-negative cells, positively selected for CCR7, that made up naive CD8 cells, with terminally differentiated effector memory CD45RA+ cells excluded. The repertoire was sequenced with immunoSEQ multiplex PCR; TCRdb's copy has only in-frame clones and lacks some. The table includes some 2,000,000 clones, about 95% detected once. Sequencing input: naive CD8+ T cells sorted from blood. The receptors originated from a man between 18 and 29 years old in good health.

The chain couples TRBV27 to TRBJ1-5; D is undetermined. Germline loops: CDR1 MNHEY, CDR2 SMNVEV (reference sequence). V was clipped by 0 bases and J by 5 bases, with 20 bases between them. CDR3 length: 18 residues. CDR3 sequence (DNA): TGTGCCAGCAGTTTATCGTGGAGCACCCTCACCCGGTATCAGCCCCAGCATTTT. Residues: CASSLSWSTLTRYQPQHF.

This clone has more than one count but fewer than ten. The chain joins TRBV7-9 to TRBJ1-2, with TRBD1 matching over 10 bases. The CDR3 is 16 amino acids. Germline V gene data show CDR1 as SEHNR and CDR2 as FQNEAQ (reference sequence). The trim removed 5 bases at V and 7 bases at J, leaving 13 bases unmatched. The CDR3 loop reads CASSPAGQGPTRGYTF. The DNA of the CDR3 is TGTGCCAGCAGCCCGGCGGGACAGGGGCCGACGCGTGGCTACACCTTC.

V usage is TRBV28 and J usage is TRBJ1-4; D may be TRBD1 (6 bases). Between the trimmed V and J ends, which lost 0 bases and 0 bases, there was a span of 11 bases. The CDR3 consists of 17 residues. In germline, CDR1 is MDHEN, CDR2 SYDVKM. The CDR3 DNA follows: TGTGCCAGCAGTTTATGGGGGGGGCTTGCAACTAATGAAAAACTGTTTTTT. Translated: CASSLWGGLATNEKLFF.

The chain links TRBV11-2 to TRBJ2-2; D remains unclear. The germline V and J ends were trimmed by 8 bases and 0 bases, with 10 bases remaining between them. CDR3 length equals 14 residues. Germline loops: CDR1 SGHAT, CDR2 FQNNGV. The CDR3 region has the DNA TGTGCCAGCGCCATATCGCCGAACACCGGGGAGCTGTTTTTT. It is translated as CASAISPNTGELFF.

In regard to this clone: Different DNA sequences within this sample yield the same CDR3. The V call is TRBV27, the J call TRBJ1-2, with D tentatively TRBD1 (5 bases). V lost 3 bases and J 0 bases, leaving 8 bases between the germline ends. In germline, CDR1 is MNHEY, CDR2 SMNVEV (reference sequence). This CDR3 is built from 14 residues. The CDR3 sequence is CASSFAGTNYGYTF. The CDR3 DNA follows: TGTGCCAGCAGTTTTGCAGGGACTAACTATGGCTACACCTTC.

The chain links TRBV6-6 to TRBJ1-2, with D unresolved. Germline lookup yields CDR1 MNHNY and CDR2 SVGAGI (reference sequence). V dropped 0 bases and J dropped 6 bases, with 8 bases sitting between them. The CDR3 has 13 amino acids. CDR3 nucleotide sequence: TGTGCCAGCAGTTACTCGACGGGGAATGGCTACACCTTC. Residues: CASSYSTGNGYTF.

The chain links TRBV11-2 to TRBJ2-7; possibly TRBD2 for D (7 bases). Trimming removed 6 bases from V and 2 bases from J, with 20 bases in between. The germline CDR1 and CDR2 sequences are SGHAT and FQNNGV. The CDR3 loop spans 16 amino acids. The CDR3 reads CASRHSTGGVTYEQYF. CDR3 coding DNA: TGTGCCAGCAGACACTCCACGGGGGGCGTTACCTACGAGCAGTACTTC.

The chain recombines TRBV19 with TRBJ1-4, with 8 bases aligning to TRBD1. Germline CDR1 reads LNHDA; CDR2 reads SQIVND (reference sequence). The ends lost 5 bases at V and 8 bases at J; junction bases unmatched: 7. The CDR3 sequence is 14 residues long. The CDR3 here is CASSLDREDEKLFF. CDR3 nucleotides: TGTGCCAGTAGTCTGGACAGGGAAGACGAAAAACTGTTTTTT. The full variable domain, with the rest looked up from reference TRBV19 and TRBJ1-4, is DGGITQSPKYLFRKEGQNVTLSCEQNLNHDAMYWYRQDPGQGLRLIYYSQIVNDFQKGDIAEGYSVSREKKESFPLTVTSAQKNPTAFYLCASSLDREDEKLFFGSGTQLSVL.

The chain couples TRBV9 to TRBJ1-2; 7 nucleotides align to TRBD1. Germline V gene sequence: CDR1 SGDLS, CDR2 YYNGEE. CDR3 length equals 15 residues. The trim removed 0 bases at V and 6 bases at J, leaving 8 bases unmatched. Here the CDR3 DNA reads TGTGCCAGCAGCGTAGCTATTGAGGGGGCAAATGGCTACACCTTC. As protein: CASSVAIEGANGYTF.

The chain joins TRBV5-1 to TRBJ2-5; TRBD2 matches at 9 bases. Per the germline V gene, CDR1 is SGHRS and CDR2 is YFSETQ. The V gene end was trimmed by 4 bases and the J gene end by 4 bases; junction bases not matched to a gene: 8. This CDR3 comprises 15 residues. The CDR3 DNA sequence: TGCGCCAGCAGCCCGCGAGCGGGAGGACCAGAGACCCAGTACTTC. Protein: CASSPRAGGPETQYF.

This clone came up once. This sequence joins TRBV27 and TRBJ2-3; 8 nucleotides align to TRBD2. The V gene's germline CDR1 is MNHEY and CDR2 SMNVEV (reference sequence). CDR3 length: 15 residues. V lost 7 bases to trimming and J lost 4 bases; unmatched junction nucleotides: 10. The CDR3 DNA is TGTGCCAGCACCATAGCGGGATCCACGTCAGATACGCAGTATTTT. Translating it yields CASTIAGSTSDTQYF.

This clone was recorded only once. V and J are TRBV5-4 and TRBJ2-5; unclear D gene. V was trimmed by 1 base and J by 2 bases, leaving 6 bases between them. There are 13 residues in the CDR3. Germline V CDR1 and CDR2: SGHNT, YYREEE (reference sequence). CDR3 in amino acids: CASSLIEQETQYF. The DNA for the CDR3 is TGTGCCAGCAGCTTGATAGAGCAAGAGACCCAGTACTTC.

V and J are TRBV5-1 and TRBJ1-6, with a possible D match to TRBD1 (5 bases). Trimming cost V 0 bases and J 6 bases, with 10 bases left between them. The CDR3 is 15 amino acids. Germline V lookup: CDR1 SGHRS, CDR2 YFSETQ. The DNA for the CDR3 is TGCGCCAGCAGCTTGGGGCAGGGCTTTAATTCACCCCTCCACTTT. Its protein product is CASSLGQGFNSPLHF.

This clone was recorded once. This chain joins TRBV27 and TRBJ1-5; D call uncertain. V was clipped by 4 bases and J by 5 bases, with 9 bases between them. Germline-derived CDR1 and CDR2 are MNHEY and SMNVEV (reference sequence). The CDR3 is made up of 13 amino acids. This CDR3 reads CASSSASYQPQHF. As DNA, the CDR3 is TGTGCCAGCAGTTCGGCAAGTTATCAGCCCCAGCATTTT.

The chain has TRBV4-1 and TRBJ1-3; TRBD1 aligns across 9 bases. The germline CDR1 and CDR2 sequences are MGHRA and YSYEKL. V gave up 0 bases and J gave up 0 bases; unmatched junction bases: 18. There are 22 residues in the CDR3. The CDR3 coding sequence is TGCGCCAGCAGCCAAGAATACCGGGGACAGGGTGGTTCTGTGACCTCTGGAAACACCATATATTTT. The encoded protein is CASSQEYRGQGGSVTSGNTIYF.

The chain has TRBV27 and TRBJ2-7; the D is unclear. CDR1 is MNHEY, CDR2 SMNVEV, per germline (reference sequence). The CDR3 covers 15 residues. Between the trimmed V and J ends, which lost 1 base and 3 bases, there was a span of 13 bases. Here the CDR3 DNA reads TGTGCCAGCAGTTTATATGGGCCCTCTAACTACGAGCAGTACTTC. As protein: CASSLYGPSNYEQYF.

The sample holds one count of this clone. The V and J genes are TRBV6-6 and TRBJ2-3; the match to TRBD2 covers 12 bases. The length of the CDR3 is 16 residues. Germline values: CDR1 MNHNY, CDR2 SVGAGI (reference sequence). After removal of 4 bases from V and 4 bases from J, the junction contained 6 bases not matched to a gene. The CDR3 DNA is TGTGCCAGCAGTTCCCGACTAGCGGGAGTCGCAGATACGCAGTATTTT. Encoded protein: CASSSRLAGVADTQYF.

This clone occurred once. This sequence joins TRBV30 and TRBJ2-7; no reliable D call. Per germline, CDR1 GTSNPN and CDR2 SVGIG (reference sequence). V shed 7 bases and J shed 3 bases, with 16 bases lying between them. The CDR3 spans 13 residues. The CDR3 DNA reads as TGTGCCTCGTCACGGCAGCATAACTACGAGCAGTACTTC. The encoded protein is CASSRQHNYEQYF.

The V and J genes are TRBV27 and TRBJ2-5; tentative D call: TRBD1 (6 bases). Between the trimmed V and J ends, which lost 4 bases and 2 bases, there was a span of 14 bases. This CDR3 comprises 15 residues. Germline V gene sequence: CDR1 MNHEY, CDR2 SMNVEV (reference sequence). The CDR3 reads CASSSLRTAQETQYF. The CDR3 nucleotides are TGTGCCAGCAGTTCGCTCCGGACAGCACAAGAGACCCAGTACTTC.

The genes are TRBV28 and TRBJ2-5; tentatively, D is TRBD1 (6 bases). Germline CDR1 is MDHEN and CDR2 is SYDVKM. V lost 4 bases and J lost 3, with 18 bases in between. The CDR3 runs to 16 residues. CDR3 residues: CASSSRQALREETQYF. CDR3 in DNA: TGTGCCAGCAGTTCCCGACAGGCCCTACGGGAAGAGACCCAGTACTTC.

In DNA, the CDR3 is TGTGCCAGCAGCTGGTCTGCCGAGCAGTACTTC. As protein: CASSWSAEQYF. The chain uses TRBV11-2 and TRBJ2-7; no definite D call. With 4 bases removed from V and 6 bases from J, the gap between germline ends came to 7 bases. CDR1 and CDR2 from the germline V gene are SGHAT and FQNNGV. This CDR3 has 11 amino acids.

V gene TRBV4-3 combines with J gene TRBJ1-3, with D perhaps matching TRBD1 (6 bases). The germline CDR1 and CDR2 sequences are LGHNA and YSLEER. Trimming shortened V by 1 base and J by 4 bases, and 17 bases separated the two germline ends. CDR3 size: 17 residues. CDR3 sequence (DNA): TGCGCCAGCAGCCAAGTCTTCCAGGGGCCAACCGGAAACACCATATATTTT. Protein: CASSQVFQGPTGNTIYF.

The chain uses TRBV2 and TRBJ1-3, with 8 positions matching TRBD1. CDR3 length equals 14 residues. V shed 6 bases, J shed 4 bases, and the junction held 5 bases outside the gene matches. CDR1 and CDR2 from the germline V gene are SNHLY and FYNNEI. The CDR3 DNA sequence: TGTGCCAGCAGCGCTTGGGACAGGGGAAACACCATATATTTT. Translated: CASSAWDRGNTIYF.

On this clone: The sample contains more than one DNA sequence encoding this CDR3. The V and J genes are TRBV4-3 and TRBJ1-5; D is undetermined. V lost 0 bases, J lost 0 bases, and 9 bases lay in between. Per the germline V gene, CDR1 is LGHNA and CDR2 is YSLEER. The length of the CDR3 is 16 residues. The CDR3 spells CASSQDLSNSNQPQHF. CDR3 sequence (DNA): TGCGCCAGCAGCCAAGATCTTTCAAATAGCAATCAGCCCCAGCATTTT.

The CDR3 spells CASSEAQAGGLTYEEQYF. In DNA form, the CDR3 reads TGTGCCAGCAGTGAAGCGCAAGCGGGGGGTCTGACCTATGAAGAGCAGTACTTC. The V gene is TRBV6-1, the J gene TRBJ2-7, with TRBD2 identical over 9 bases. CDR1 MNHNS and CDR2 SASEGT come from the germline V gene. Trimming removed 0 bases from V and 7 bases from J; junction bases left unmatched: 16. This CDR3 comprises 18 residues.

The DNA for the CDR3 is TGTGCCAGTAGTAGCCGGGACAGCTCTGGAAACACCATATATTTT. Encoded protein: CASSSRDSSGNTIYF. The rearrangement joins TRBV19 to TRBJ1-3; 7 bases line up with TRBD1. CDR3 length equals 15 residues. V shed 4 bases, J shed 0 bases, and the junction held 3 bases outside the gene matches. Germline loops: CDR1 LNHDA, CDR2 SQIVND (reference sequence).

The table lists this clone with a count of one. This sample includes further DNA sequences coding for the same CDR3. CDR3 DNA sequence: TGCGCCAGCAGCTTGGCTAGCGGGATCTACAATGAGCAGTTCTTC. Its translation is CASSLASGIYNEQFF. The chain combines TRBV5-1 with TRBJ2-1; 9 nucleotides align to TRBD2. The CDR3 totals 15 residues. Germline lookup yields CDR1 SGHRS and CDR2 YFSETQ. V lost 0 bases to trimming and J lost 3 bases; unmatched junction nucleotides: 1.

The chain couples TRBV7-2 to TRBJ1-2; maybe TRBD1 (5 bases). CDR1 is SGHTA and CDR2 is FQGNSA in the germline V gene. The CDR3 sequence is 16 residues long. With 3 bases removed from V and 2 bases from J, the gap between germline ends came to 16 bases. The CDR3 here is CASSFSITSGNYGYTF. As DNA, the CDR3 is TGTGCCAGCAGCTTCTCCATAACGTCAGGGAACTATGGCTACACCTTC.

The chain has TRBV6-1 and TRBJ1-5; D is perhaps TRBD1 (5 bases). Germline CDR1 and CDR2: MNHNS and SASEGT. The CDR3 has 15 residues. V was trimmed by 0 bases and J by 2 bases, leaving 8 bases between them. CDR3 coding DNA: TGTGCCAGCAGTGAAGCGGGGGTCGGCAATCAGCCCCAGCATTTT. As protein: CASSEAGVGNQPQHF.